Below, 25 T cell receptor beta chains from the same sample are listed, as sequenced in a study of cytomegalovirus exposure and HLA in healthy donors. The PCR ran on 60 Vbeta and 13 Jbeta primers. The assay was immunoSEQ multiplex PCR, and TCRdb's table has in-frame clones only and misses some. In the table there are 100,000 or so clones, around 80% of which are singletons. Source material: PBMCs. These TCRs come from a male donor in good health and CMV-seropositive.

The V call is TRBV7-3, the J call TRBJ2-2; D ambiguous. This CDR3 spans 17 amino acids. Between the trimmed V and J ends, which lost 1 base and 4 bases, there was a span of 16 bases. The germline CDR1 and CDR2 sequences are SGHTA and FQGTGA. The CDR3 region has the DNA TGTGCCAGCAGCTTAAATCCCCGGATTTCTAGCACCGGGGAGCTGTTTTTT. Translated: CASSLNPRISSTGELFF. The whole variable domain, remainder taken from reference TRBV7-3 and TRBJ2-2, is GAGVSQTPSNKVTEKGKYVELRCDPISGHTALYWYRQSLGQGPEFLIYFQGTGAADDSGLPNDRFFAVRPEGSVSTLKIQRTERGDSAVYLCASSLNPRISSTGELFFGEGSRLTVL.

V is TRBV7-2 and J is TRBJ2-3, with D maybe TRBD1 (6 bases). V was shortened by 4 bases and J by 6 bases, with 11 bases between the two germline ends. Germline assignment: CDR1 SGHTA and CDR2 FQGNSA. The CDR3 is made up of 13 amino acids. The DNA of the CDR3 is TGTGCCAGCAGCTACAGGGCGCGGGATACGCAGTATTTT. Protein: CASSYRARDTQYF.

The rearrangement joins TRBV6-5 to TRBJ2-5; 12 nucleotides align to TRBD2. Looked up from germline, CDR1 is MNHEY and CDR2 is SVGAGI. V lost 6 bases and J lost 5; bases outside the gene matches: 7. The CDR3 is 15 residues long. The CDR3 nucleotides read TGTGCCAGCAGCGACCTAGCGGGGGGGCCTGAGACCCAGTACTTC. This translates into CASSDLAGGPETQYF.

This chain joins TRBV15 and TRBJ1-2; no definite D call. The V end lost 0 bases, the J end lost 5 bases, and 4 bases lay between the germline ends. This CDR3 comprises 12 residues. The germline V gene has CDR1 LNHNV and CDR2 YYDKDF (reference sequence). The CDR3 sequence is CATSRESYGYTF. The CDR3 DNA follows: TGTGCCACCAGCAGAGAGTCGTATGGCTACACCTTC.

The chain links TRBV5-1 to TRBJ2-1; 13 nucleotides agree with TRBD2. In germline, CDR1 is SGHRS, CDR2 YFSETQ. The V and J ends lost 4 bases and 5 bases, in that order; junction bases with no gene match: 3. The CDR3 is 15 residues long. This chain's CDR3 is CASSRTSGGDNEQFF. In DNA, the CDR3 is TGCGCCAGCAGCCGCACTAGCGGGGGGGACAATGAGCAGTTCTTC.

The rearrangement uses TRBV5-5 and TRBJ1-2; D ambiguous. The ends were cut back, 2 bases at V and 4 bases at J, with 12 bases in the middle. The germline gives CDR1 SGHKS, CDR2 YYEKEE (reference sequence). The length of the CDR3 is 14 residues. This CDR3 reads CASSFSTETYGYTF. CDR3 bases: TGTGCCAGCAGCTTTAGTACAGAGACCTATGGCTACACCTTC.

The chain carries TRBV18 and TRBJ1-6; 10 nucleotides match TRBD1. This CDR3 has 15 residues. Germline values: CDR1 KGHSH, CDR2 LQKENI. J lost 10 bases, V lost 3 bases, and 6 bases had no gene match. CDR3 loop: CASSPRTGGLSPLHF. In nucleotides, the CDR3 is TGTGCCAGCTCACCGAGGACAGGGGGTTTGTCACCCCTCCACTTT.

This clone was observed once. The chain carries TRBV30 and TRBJ2-7; possible D gene TRBD2, 6 bases. Trimming cost V 2 bases and J 1 base, with 15 bases left between them. This CDR3 is built from 15 residues. Germline lookup yields CDR1 GTSNPN and CDR2 SVGIG (reference sequence). In DNA form, the CDR3 reads TGTGCCTGGAGTTTAGGGGTTCGGGGGTCCTACGAGCAGTACTTC. Amino acids: CAWSLGVRGSYEQYF.

This clone was seen more than once but under ten times. This chain uses TRBV5-6 with TRBJ1-5; possibly TRBD1 for D (5 bases). This CDR3 is 13 amino acids long. V was cut by 4 bases and J by 7 bases, with 12 bases left in between. Germline V lookup: CDR1 SGHDT, CDR2 YYEEEE. The CDR3 loop reads CASSILGGQPQHF. The CDR3 nucleotides read TGTGCCAGCAGCATTCTGGGGGGGCAGCCCCAGCATTTT.

The V call is TRBV27, the J call TRBJ2-1; 9 bases fit TRBD2. The V segment lost 3 bases and the J segment 0 bases; nucleotides outside the gene matches: 15. The CDR3 has 20 residues. CDR1 is MNHEY and CDR2 is SMNVEV in the germline V gene (reference sequence). The CDR3, as DNA: TGTGCCAGCAGTTTCGGTGCGGGGGGGCTTCTTTATAGCTCCTACAATGAGCAGTTCTTC. This gives the protein CASSFGAGGLLYSSYNEQFF.

To note about this clone: Without the conserved terminal phenylalanine or tryptophan, this CDR3 likely stems from a read error. J is TRBJ2-7 and V is TRBV6-1, with 9 bases matching TRBD1. The CDR3 loop spans 15 amino acids. V dropped 2 bases and J dropped 4; count of bases not matched to a gene: 6. In germline, CDR1 is MNHNS, CDR2 SASEGT. CDR3 sequence (DNA): TGTGCCAGCAGTGAACAACAGGGGGCGGAGTACGAGCAGTACCTC. Residues: CASSEQQGAEYEQYL.

As DNA, the CDR3 is TGCGCCAGCAGCTTGTTCGGACAGGGGAATTCTGGGGCCAACGTCCTGACTTTC. It is translated as CASSLFGQGNSGANVLTF. The rearrangement links TRBV5-1 to TRBJ2-6, with 9 bases aligning to TRBD1. CDR1 and CDR2 from the germline V gene are SGHRS and YFSETQ. The CDR3 is made up of 18 amino acids. After removal of 1 base from V and 1 base from J, the junction contained 6 bases not matched to a gene. Full variable domain (missing parts from reference TRBV5-1 and TRBJ2-6): KAGVTQTPRYLIKTRGQQVTLSCSPISGHRSVSWYQQTPGQGLQFLFEYFSETQRNKGNFPGRFSGRQFSNSRSEMNVSTLELGDSALYLCASSLFGQGNSGANVLTFGAGSRLTVL.

The chain couples TRBV19 to TRBJ2-1, with D hard to call. This CDR3 is built from 14 residues. Germline V gives CDR1 LNHDA, CDR2 SQIVND (reference sequence). Trimming took 3 bases from V and 8 from J, leaving 14 bases between them. The CDR3 is CASSIYLDSHEQFF. The DNA for the CDR3 is TGTGCCAGTAGTATTTACCTAGACTCCCATGAGCAGTTCTTC.

The J gene is TRBJ1-1, the V gene TRBV5-1; D gene ambiguous. The V gene's germline CDR1 is SGHRS and CDR2 YFSETQ. V dropped 1 base and J dropped 7 bases, with 11 bases sitting between them. The CDR3 covers 13 residues. The CDR3 loop is CASSLMAGDEAFF. As DNA, the CDR3 is TGCGCCAGCAGCTTGATGGCCGGGGATGAAGCTTTCTTT.

The rearrangement links TRBV2 to TRBJ2-7; D uncertain. CDR1 and CDR2 (germline): SNHLY, FYNNEI. This CDR3 spans 11 amino acids. V was cut by 5 bases and J by 3 bases, with 5 bases left in between. The CDR3 sequence: CASSLRYEQYF. CDR3 in DNA: TGTGCCAGCAGTCTTCGCTACGAGCAGTACTTC.

This rearrangement joins TRBV27 to TRBJ2-6; D perhaps matches TRBD1 (5 bases). The germline V gene has CDR1 MNHEY and CDR2 SMNVEV (reference sequence). With 6 bases removed from V and 2 bases from J, the gap between germline ends came to 11 bases. The length of the CDR3 is 15 residues. CDR3 amino acids: CASRPSRAGANVLTF. The CDR3 nucleotides are TGTGCCAGCAGACCCTCCAGGGCTGGGGCCAACGTCCTGACTTTC. Supplemented by reference TRBV27 and TRBJ2-6, the full variable domain reads EAQVTQNPRYLITVTGKKLTVTCSQNMNHEYMSWYRQDPGLGLRQIYYSMNVEVTDKGDVPEGYKVSRKEKRNFPLILESPSPNQTSLYFCASRPSRAGANVLTFGAGSRLTVL.

V is TRBV2 and J is TRBJ2-3; D possibly corresponds to TRBD1 (6 bases). The V gene's germline CDR1 is SNHLY and CDR2 FYNNEI. The CDR3 contains 16 residues. Trimming pared 7 bases from V and 1 base from J, leaving 18 bases between. The CDR3 coding sequence is TGTGCCAGCAATGGAAGGGGGAAGGGGGGCACAGATACGCAGTATTTT. Translated, it gives CASNGRGKGGTDTQYF.

As for this clone: The identical CDR3 is also encoded by other nucleotide sequences in the sample. The chain recombines TRBV30 with TRBJ2-7; maybe TRBD1 (5 bases). Germline V gene data show CDR1 as GTSNPN and CDR2 as SVGIG (reference sequence). This CDR3 has 13 residues. Trimming removed 3 bases from V and 2 bases from J, with 11 bases in between. In DNA, the CDR3 is TGTGCCTGGAGAGGGCAGGGCGCCTACGAGCAGTACTTC. It specifies CAWRGQGAYEQYF.

CDR3 nucleotide sequence: TGTGCCAGCAGTTTATCAGGGTCGGGAGGGGTTGAAGCTTTCTTT. Translating gives CASSLSGSGGVEAFF. The chain recombines TRBV27 with TRBJ1-1; tentative D call: TRBD1 (5 bases). Trimming removed 0 bases from V and 7 bases from J, with 15 bases in between. Germline CDR1 and CDR2: MNHEY and SMNVEV (reference sequence). The CDR3 loop spans 15 amino acids.

The V call is TRBV6-4, the J call TRBJ2-1; 10 bases agree with TRBD2. The CDR3 has 16 residues. The V gene end was trimmed by 0 bases and the J gene end by 3 bases; junction bases not matched to a gene: 2. Per germline, CDR1 MRHNA and CDR2 SNTAGT. CDR3 nucleotide sequence: TGTGCCAGCAGTGACTCGAGCGGGGGGGGCTACAATGAGCAGTTCTTC. It is translated as CASSDSSGGGYNEQFF.

This chain uses TRBV29-1 with TRBJ2-7; TRBD2 agrees at 8 bases. V lost 3 bases to trimming and J lost 7 bases; unmatched junction nucleotides: 8. The CDR3 length is 13 residues. In germline, CDR1 is SQVTM, CDR2 ANQGSEA. CDR3 loop: CSVDRAGGGEQYF. In nucleotides, the CDR3 is TGCAGCGTTGATCGCGCGGGGGGAGGTGAGCAGTACTTC.

This clone was seen once. The J gene is TRBJ1-3, the V gene TRBV7-2; possibly TRBD1 for D (6 bases). The ends were cut back, 3 bases at V and 4 bases at J, with 13 bases in the middle. This CDR3 spans 15 amino acids. The germline V gene has CDR1 SGHTA and CDR2 FQGNSA. CDR3 nucleotides: TGTGCCAGCAGCTTGCAGGGGATTAGAGGAAACACCATATATTTT. Translation gives CASSLQGIRGNTIYF.

In its sample, this clone was seen a few times. This chain uses TRBV9 with TRBJ2-3; unclear D gene. The V end lost 2 bases, the J end lost 4 bases, and 11 bases lay between the germline ends. CDR1 is SGDLS, CDR2 YYNGEE, per germline. The CDR3 consists of 14 residues. The CDR3 DNA is TGTGCCAGCAGCGTGGCGGCATTGGCAGATACGCAGTATTTT. Encoded protein: CASSVAALADTQYF.

The chain links TRBV2 to TRBJ1-1; no firm D call. Germline CDR1 and CDR2: SNHLY and FYNNEI. The CDR3 runs to 13 residues. V was shortened by 4 bases and J by 1 base, with 7 bases between the two germline ends. As DNA, the CDR3 is TGTGCCAGCAGTGTGGAGAGGAACACTGAAGCTTTCTTT. The encoded protein is CASSVERNTEAFF.

This chain joins TRBV4-3 and TRBJ1-2, with D possibly being TRBD1 (6 bases). Per germline, CDR1 LGHNA and CDR2 YSLEER. V was pared by 0 bases and J by 7 bases, with 12 bases between. The length of the CDR3 is 14 residues. The CDR3 protein is CASSQDRDISGYTF. CDR3 in DNA: TGCGCCAGCAGCCAAGATCGGGACATCTCTGGCTACACCTTC.